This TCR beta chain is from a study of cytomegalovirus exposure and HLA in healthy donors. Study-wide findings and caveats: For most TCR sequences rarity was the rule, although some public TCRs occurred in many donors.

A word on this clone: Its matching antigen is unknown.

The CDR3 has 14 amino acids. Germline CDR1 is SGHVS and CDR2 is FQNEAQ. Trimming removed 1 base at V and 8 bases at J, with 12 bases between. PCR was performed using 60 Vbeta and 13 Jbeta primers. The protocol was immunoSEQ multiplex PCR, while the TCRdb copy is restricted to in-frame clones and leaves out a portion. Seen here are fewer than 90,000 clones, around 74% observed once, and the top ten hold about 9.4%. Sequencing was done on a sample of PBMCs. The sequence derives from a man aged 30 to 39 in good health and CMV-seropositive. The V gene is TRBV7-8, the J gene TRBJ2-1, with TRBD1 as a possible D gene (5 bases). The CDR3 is CASSLEGARDEQFF. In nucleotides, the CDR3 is TGTGCCAGCAGCTTAGAAGGGGCCCGAGATGAGCAGTTCTTC. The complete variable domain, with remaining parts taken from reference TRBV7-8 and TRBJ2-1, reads GAGVSQSPRYKVAKRGQDVALRCDPISGHVSLFWYQQALGQGPEFLTYFQNEAQLDKSGLPSDRFFAERPEGSVSTLKIQRTQQEDSAVYLCASSLEGARDEQFFGPGTRLTVL.